A single sample gave rise to the 4 T cell receptor beta chains below, sequenced in a study of beta chain features in type 1 diabetes. Study observations and caveats: Moderately but significantly shorter TCRB CDR3s were found in Type 1 diabetes patients in all four CD4+ subsets.

No antigen has been assigned to these receptors. The authors reverse transcribed all of the isolated RNA, so sequencing captured expressed TCRB transcripts. This table comes from immunoSEQ multiplex PCR, and its TCRdb copy is limited to in-frame clones, with some not included. The sample holds 150,000 to 170,000 clones, over 9% seen once. Sequenced material: central memory CD4+ T cells from blood. The source of these receptors is a man aged 30 to 39 with type 1 diabetes.

This clone was picked up a small number of times. The same CDR3 is also encoded by other DNA sequences in this sample. The chain employs TRBV11-2 and TRBJ2-1; a weak D match, TRBD1 (6 bases). V was trimmed by 0 bases and J by 4 bases, leaving 10 bases between them. The CDR3 is 15 residues long. From germline, CDR1 is SGHAT and CDR2 FQNNGV. CDR3 region: CASSLDGQPYNEQFF. As DNA, the CDR3 is TGTGCCAGCAGCTTAGATGGACAGCCGTACAATGAGCAGTTCTTC. The complete variable domain, with remaining parts taken from reference TRBV11-2 and TRBJ2-1, reads EAGVAQSPRYKIIEKRQSVAFWCNPISGHATLYWYQQILGQGPKLLIQFQNNGVVDDSQLPKDRFSAERLKGVDSTLKIQPAKLEDSAVYLCASSLDGQPYNEQFFGPGTRLTVL.

This clone is judged medium-sized. This rearrangement joins TRBV29-1 to TRBJ2-7, with D maybe TRBD2 (6 bases). This CDR3 region has 13 residues. V gave up 4 bases and J gave up 4 bases, with 14 bases separating them. Germline CDR1 and CDR2: SQVTM and ANQGSEA. The CDR3 DNA reads TGCAGCGTTGGGTTTGCTAGCGAATACGAGCAGTACTTC. Amino acid sequence: CSVGFASEYEQYF.

This clone was counted only a few times. The chain combines TRBV11-2 with TRBJ2-1; 8 bases are a match to TRBD1. The CDR3 length is 13 residues. Losses at the gene ends were 6 bases for V and 11 bases for J; bases not matched to a gene: 9. Germline V gene sequence: CDR1 SGHAT, CDR2 FQNNGV. The CDR3 bases are TGTGCCAGCAGTACCGGACAGGGACTCAAGCAGTTCTTC. Translation gives CASSTGQGLKQFF.

The rearrangement joins TRBV5-4 to TRBJ2-2, with D possibly being TRBD2 (7 bases). Trimming removed 4 bases at V and 7 bases at J, with 20 bases between. CDR3 size: 16 residues. Germline lookup yields CDR1 SGHNT and CDR2 YYREEE (reference sequence). CDR3: CASSPGGQGLSGELFF. The DNA for the CDR3 is TGTGCCAGCAGCCCCGGGGGGCAGGGACTGAGCGGGGAGCTGTTTTTT.